This TCR beta chain was obtained from a study of Ad26.COV2.S vaccination and SARS-CoV-2 variants. Sequenced by immunoSEQ multiplex PCR; TCRdb stores in-frame clones only, minus some. The data contain approximately 360,000 clones, approximately 83% of them singletons. Treatment denoted: around 19 received Ad26.COV2.S at low or high dose, single or two shots; 5 received placebo; per-sample allocation not given. Repertoires come from day 63 after the first vaccine or placebo injection. Boston hosted the donor, who was an adult aged 18-55 years. This specimen was peripheral blood, taken in a trial of Ad26.COV2.S vaccine versus placebo. This receptor was taken from a person between 18 and 60 years old who received the Ad26.COV2.S COVID-19 vaccine or a placebo.

CDR3 sequence reads: CASSFSGRTDFYGYTF. For the CDR3, the DNA is TGTGCCAGCAGTTTCTCGGGTAGGACAGACTTCTATGGCTACACCTTC. The chain joins TRBV11-3 to TRBJ1-2; D is perhaps TRBD1 (6 bases). This CDR3 has 16 residues. The V end was cut by 6 bases, the J end by 4 bases, with 21 bases between. Germline lookup yields CDR1 SGHNT and CDR2 YENEEA. Supplemented by reference TRBV11-3 and TRBJ1-2, the full variable domain reads EAGVVQSPRYKIIEKKQPVAFWCNPISGHNTLYWYLQNLGQGPELLIRYENEEAVDDSQLPKDRFSAERLKGVDSTLKIQPAELGDSAVYLCASSFSGRTDFYGYTFGSGTRLTVV.